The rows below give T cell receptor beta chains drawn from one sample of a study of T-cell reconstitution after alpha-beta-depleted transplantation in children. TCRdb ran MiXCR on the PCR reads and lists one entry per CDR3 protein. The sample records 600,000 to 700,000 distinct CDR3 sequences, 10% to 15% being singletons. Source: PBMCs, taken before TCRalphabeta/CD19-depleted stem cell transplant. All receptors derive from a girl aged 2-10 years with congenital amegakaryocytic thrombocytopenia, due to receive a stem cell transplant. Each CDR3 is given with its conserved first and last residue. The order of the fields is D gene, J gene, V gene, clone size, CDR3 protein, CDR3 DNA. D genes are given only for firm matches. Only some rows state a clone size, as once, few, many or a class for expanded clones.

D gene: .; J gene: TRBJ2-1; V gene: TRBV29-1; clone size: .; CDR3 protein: CSVSAVGNEQFF; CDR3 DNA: TGCAGCGTCTCCGCGGTCGGGAATGAGCAGTTCTTC
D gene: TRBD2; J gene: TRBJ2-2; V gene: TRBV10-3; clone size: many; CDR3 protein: CAISVSGTSGGTGELFF; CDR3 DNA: TGTGCCATCAGTGTATCCGGGACTAGTGGGGGAACCGGGGAGCTGTTTTTT
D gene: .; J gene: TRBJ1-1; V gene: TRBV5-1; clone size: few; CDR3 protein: CASTATSDTEAFF; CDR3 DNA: TGCGCCAGCACGGCAACCTCTGACACTGAAGCTTTCTTT
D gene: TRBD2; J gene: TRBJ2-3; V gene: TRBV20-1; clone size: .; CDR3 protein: CSARTSGKADTQYF; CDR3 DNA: TGCAGTGCTCGGACTAGCGGGAAAGCAGATACGCAGTATTTT
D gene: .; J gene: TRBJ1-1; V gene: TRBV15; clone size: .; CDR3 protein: CATSSPGRGRNTEAFF; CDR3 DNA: TGTGCCACCAGCAGTCCCGGCCGGGGGAGAAACACTGAAGCTTTCTTT
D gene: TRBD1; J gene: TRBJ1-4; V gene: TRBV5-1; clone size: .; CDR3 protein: CASSLGTVGEKLFF; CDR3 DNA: TGCGCCAGCAGCCTCGGGACAGTAGGGGAAAAACTGTTTTTT
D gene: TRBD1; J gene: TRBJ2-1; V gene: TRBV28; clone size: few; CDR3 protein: CASKDRVNEQFF; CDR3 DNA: TGTGCCAGCAAGGACAGGGTCAATGAGCAGTTCTTC
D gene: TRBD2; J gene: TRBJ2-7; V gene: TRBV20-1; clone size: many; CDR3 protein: CSAGSGSTYEQYF; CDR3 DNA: TGCAGTGCTGGGAGCGGGAGCACCTACGAGCAGTACTTC
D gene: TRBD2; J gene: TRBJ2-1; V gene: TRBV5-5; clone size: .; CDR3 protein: CASSLARTSMDEQFF; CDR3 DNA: TGTGCCAGCAGCTTGGCCAGGACTAGTATGGATGAGCAGTTCTTC
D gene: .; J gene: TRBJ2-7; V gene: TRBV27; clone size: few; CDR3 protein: CASSLRGYRVGSSYEQYF; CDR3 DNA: TGTGCCAGCAGTTTGAGGGGGTACAGGGTGGGGAGCTCCTACGAGCAGTACTTC
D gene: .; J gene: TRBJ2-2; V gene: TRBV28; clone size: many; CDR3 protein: CASSLQGYTGELFF; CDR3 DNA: TGTGCCAGCAGTTTACAGGGGTACACCGGGGAGCTGTTTTTT
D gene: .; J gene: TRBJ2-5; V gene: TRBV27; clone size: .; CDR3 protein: CASRTGQYQETQYF; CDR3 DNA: TGTGCCAGCAGGACAGGACAGTACCAAGAGACCCAGTACTTC
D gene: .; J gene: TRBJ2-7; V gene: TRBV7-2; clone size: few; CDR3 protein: CASSLAASLRARYEQYF; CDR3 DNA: TGTGCCAGCAGCTTAGCAGCCTCTTTACGGGCGCGCTACGAGCAGTACTTC
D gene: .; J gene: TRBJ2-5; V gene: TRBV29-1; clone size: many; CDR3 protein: CSVNGVSGQETQYF; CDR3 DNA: TGCAGCGTTAATGGAGTCTCAGGGCAGGAGACCCAGTACTTC
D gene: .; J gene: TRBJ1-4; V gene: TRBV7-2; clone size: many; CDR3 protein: CASSFFLGATNEKLFF; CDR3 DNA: TGTGCCAGCAGTTTTTTTCTCGGGGCAACTAATGAAAAACTGTTTTTT
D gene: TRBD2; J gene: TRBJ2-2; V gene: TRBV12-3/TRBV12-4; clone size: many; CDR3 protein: CAIPPPQAGGKTGELFF; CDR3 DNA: TGTGCCATTCCCCCTCCCCAAGCGGGAGGGAAGACCGGGGAGCTGTTTTTT
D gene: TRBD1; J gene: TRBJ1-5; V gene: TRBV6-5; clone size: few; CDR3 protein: CASSYAGDRYQPQHF; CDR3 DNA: TGTGCCAGCAGTTACGCCGGGGACAGGTATCAGCCCCAGCATTTT
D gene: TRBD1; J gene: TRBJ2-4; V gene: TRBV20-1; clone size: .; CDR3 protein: CSAEYRGSAKNIQYF; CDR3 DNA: TGCAGTGCCGAGTACAGGGGTAGTGCCAAAAACATTCAGTACTTC
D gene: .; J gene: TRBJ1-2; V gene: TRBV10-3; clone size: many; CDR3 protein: CAISEFLGDPGTDYGYTF; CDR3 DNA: TGTGCCATCAGTGAGTTCTTAGGGGATCCCGGGACGGACTATGGCTACACCTTC
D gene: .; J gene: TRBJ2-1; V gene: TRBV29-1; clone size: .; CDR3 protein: CSVVTLSVEQFF; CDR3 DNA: TGCAGCGTTGTTACCCTCAGCGTTGAGCAGTTCTTC
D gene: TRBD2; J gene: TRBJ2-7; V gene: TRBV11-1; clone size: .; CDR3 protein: CASSSATSGRTPSYEQYF; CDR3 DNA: TGTGCCAGCAGCTCGGCGACTAGCGGGAGAACCCCCTCCTACGAGCAGTACTTC
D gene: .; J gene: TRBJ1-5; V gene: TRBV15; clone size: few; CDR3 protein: CATSSPAGGNQPQHF; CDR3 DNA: TGTGCCACCAGCAGTCCCGCAGGGGGCAATCAGCCCCAGCATTTT